Given below is one T cell receptor beta chain in context. What it recognizes is unknown. Once sorted, every population was more than 98% pure. The entirety of the isolated RNA underwent reverse transcription, so expressed TCRB transcripts were sequenced. Only in-frame clones appear in the TCRdb table, and some are missing; sequencing was by immunoSEQ multiplex PCR. In the table there are approximately 50,000 clones, under 45% of which are singletons. The sample belongs to a study of beta chain features in type 1 diabetes. Study conclusions and caveats: The VDJ junctions of type 1 diabetes patients carried fewer insertions and more deletions. PCR might show a preference for shorter templates, equally across patients and controls. Shortening of TCRB CDR3s, moderate but significant, appeared in all four CD4+ subsets of Type 1 diabetes patients. The study found that naive, central memory and Treg TCRB repertoires appeared more similar in patients than in healthy donors.

Material for sequencing was Tregs from blood. The origin of this receptor is a man between 25 and 39 years old with type 1 diabetes.

The CDR3 spells CASSDLSFGGYTF. CDR3 bases: TGTGCCAGCAGTGATCTGTCCTTCGGTGGCTACACCTTC. The chain couples TRBV6-1 to TRBJ1-2; no clear D. The CDR3 length is 13 residues. V lost 3 bases and J 7 bases, leaving 12 bases between the germline ends. The V gene's germline CDR1 is MNHNS and CDR2 SASEGT.